Listed below are T cell receptor beta chains from one sample, sequenced in a study of blood T cell repertoires in COVID-19. TCRdb keeps only in-frame clones here, not all; method: immunoSEQ multiplex PCR. Of around 240,000 clones in the sample, more than 80% were seen once. The sample consisted of PBMCs or T cells enriched from blood (not recorded which). These receptors came from a man aged 50 or older who had been exposed to COVID-19. Both conserved end residues are part of each CDR3. Fields, in order: V gene, J gene, clone size, CDR3 length, D gene, CDR3 protein, CDR3 DNA. A D gene is named only where the DNA matches it firmly. Size values are once, few and many counts, or a class for expanded clones, and some rows have none.

TRBV27	TRBJ2-7	once	16	TRBD2	CASTPSTGTSIYEQYF	TGTGCCAGCACCCCCTCGACCGGGACTAGCATCTACGAGCAGTACTTC
TRBV5-4	TRBJ2-1	.	14	TRBD2	CASSHASGTSLQFF	TGTGCCAGCAGCCATGCTTCCGGGACTAGCTTACAGTTCTTC
TRBV4-1	TRBJ1-2	.	15	TRBD1	CASSLADRANYGYTF	TGCGCCAGCAGCCTTGCGGACAGGGCTAACTATGGCTACACCTTC
TRBV5-1	TRBJ1-2	.	15	.	CASSLVGRPNYGYTF	TGCGCCAGCAGCTTGGTTGGGAGACCTAACTATGGCTACACCTTC
TRBV5-1	TRBJ2-3	.	15	TRBD1	CASSLTGRSTDTQYF	TGCGCCAGCAGCCTGACAGGGCGGAGCACAGATACGCAGTATTTT
TRBV5-1	TRBJ1-1	.	14	.	CASSLGGLSTEAFF	TGCGCCAGCAGCTTGGGGGGACTTAGTACTGAAGCTTTCTTT
TRBV5-1	TRBJ1-3	.	13	.	CASRETGGNTIYF	TGCGCCAGCAGGGAGACCGGCGGAAACACCATATATTTT
TRBV4-1	TRBJ2-2	.	17	TRBD1	CASSRLVTGDTAGELFF	TGCGCCAGCAGCCGCTTAGTGACAGGGGATACGGCCGGGGAGCTGTTTTTT
TRBV5-1	TRBJ1-2	.	13	.	CASSLAPLDGYTF	TGCGCCAGCAGCTTGGCCCCCCTAGATGGCTACACCTTC
TRBV11-3	TRBJ2-3	.	15	TRBD2	CASSLGGGRTDTQYF	TGTGCCAGCAGCTTAGGCGGGGGGCGGACAGATACGCAGTATTTT
TRBV13	TRBJ2-5	.	15	.	CASSARGRVQETQYF	TGTGCCAGCAGCGCCCGGGGTAGGGTCCAAGAGACCCAGTACTTC
TRBV28	TRBJ1-1	.	17	TRBD1	CASSSGGTGDLNTEAFF	TGTGCCAGCAGCTCGGGGGGGACAGGGGATTTGAACACTGAAGCTTTCTTT
TRBV18	TRBJ1-1	.	13	.	CASSPGGDTEAFF	TGTGCCAGCTCACCAGGAGGGGACACTGAAGCTTTCTTT
TRBV5-4	TRBJ2-3	.	14	TRBD2	CASSGGGNTDTQYF	TGTGCCAGCAGCGGCGGGGGGAACACAGATACGCAGTATTTT
TRBV27	TRBJ1-2	.	14	TRBD1	CASRTGTANYGYTF	TGTGCCAGCAGGACCGGGACAGCTAACTATGGCTACACCTTC
TRBV6-5	TRBJ2-3	.	14	.	CASSSSVVSDTQYF	TGTGCCAGCAGTTCTAGCGTTGTTTCAGATACGCAGTATTTT